This entry is about one TCR beta chain. CDR3 size: 12 residues. Germline V lookup: CDR1 SGHDT, CDR2 YYEEEE. The ends were cut back, 2 bases at V and 9 bases at J, with 11 bases in the middle. The sample comes from a study of shared clonotypes between healthy human individuals. The repertoire was sequenced with immunoSEQ multiplex PCR; TCRdb's copy has only in-frame clones and lacks some. In the table there are approximately 2.4 million clones, under 97% of which are singletons. Sequencing used naive CD4+ T cells sorted from blood. The subset was: CD45RA+ positively selected. V is TRBV5-6 and J is TRBJ2-5, with a weak D call TRBD1 (6 bases). The sequence was collected from a young man in good health. The CDR3 nucleotides are TGTGCCAGCAGCTTCGTAACAGGGTCCCAGTACTTC. It yields the protein CASSFVTGSQYF.